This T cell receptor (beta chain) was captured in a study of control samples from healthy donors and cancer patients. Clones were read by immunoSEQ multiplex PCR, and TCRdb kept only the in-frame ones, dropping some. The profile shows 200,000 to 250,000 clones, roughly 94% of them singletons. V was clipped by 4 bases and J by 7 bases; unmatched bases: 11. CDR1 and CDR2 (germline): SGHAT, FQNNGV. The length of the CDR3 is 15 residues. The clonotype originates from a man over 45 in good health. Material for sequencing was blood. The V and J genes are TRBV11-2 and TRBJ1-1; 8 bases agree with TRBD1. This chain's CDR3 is CASSSVTGGPLEAFF. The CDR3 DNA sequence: TGTGCCAGCAGCTCAGTAACAGGGGGTCCGCTTGAAGCTTTCTTT.